This T cell receptor (beta chain) was profiled in a study of blood T cell repertoires in COVID-19. Study in general: Italy, Spain and the United States were the sources of the convalescent and acute COVID-19 samples. PBMCs, B-cell-depleted T cells, or T cells provided the cDNA or gDNA that made up the material.

Per the authors' pipeline: For nucleated cells, counts were estimated from reference gene primer amplification. Profiled with immunoSEQ multiplex PCR; TCRdb holds only in-frame clones, not every one. V and J calls and clone size come straight from that table; D and trimming were deduced from the DNA. The table includes about 140,000 clones, approximately 85% detected once. This clone was counted a few times. CDR1 is MDHEN, CDR2 SYDVKM, per germline. The CDR3 runs to 16 residues. After removal of 2 bases from V and 9 bases from J, the junction contained 6 bases not matched to a gene. This TCR was sampled from a woman over 75 with acute or convalescent COVID-19. The V call is TRBV28, the J call TRBJ2-1, with 14 bases matching TRBD2. Sequenced sample: peripheral blood. The CDR3 DNA sequence: TGTGCCAGCAGTTTACCCGGGACTAGCGGGAGCACTGAGCAGTTCTTC. Translated, it gives CASSLPGTSGSTEQFF.